This TCR beta chain is from a study of blood T cell repertoires in COVID-19. Study overall: Spain, Italy and the United States supplied samples that represented acute and convalescent COVID-19. Nucleic acid was either cDNA or gDNA, and it came from T cells, B-cell-depleted T cells, or PBMCs.

Authors' data handling: Amplifying reference gene primers gave estimates of nucleated cell counts. Using immunoSEQ multiplex PCR, the repertoire was profiled, and TCRdb retains in-frame clones only, with some absent. That table is the source of V, J and clone size, and D and trimming were worked out from the DNA. This table holds fewer than 50,000 clones, more than 70% found once. The J segment lost 4 bases and the V segment lost 3 bases, leaving 9 bases of the junction unmatched. The CDR3 loop spans 15 amino acids. CDR1 and CDR2 from the germline V gene are SGHRS and YFSETQ. The clonotype originates from a man over 45 with active COVID-19. This chain connects TRBV5-1 to TRBJ1-2; 7 bases agree with TRBD1. Sequencing was performed on peripheral blood. The CDR3 loop is CASSSQGDKGYGYTF. The CDR3, as DNA: TGCGCCAGCAGCTCCCAGGGGGATAAAGGCTATGGCTACACCTTC. Full variable domain (outside the CDR3, taken from reference TRBV5-1 and TRBJ1-2): KAGVTQTPRYLIKTRGQQVTLSCSPISGHRSVSWYQQTPGQGLQFLFEYFSETQRNKGNFPGRFSGRQFSNSRSEMNVSTLELGDSALYLCASSSQGDKGYGYTFGSGTRLTVV.